The 13 T cell receptor beta chains given below trace back to one sample, sequenced in a study of post-analysis software for immune sequencing data. Whole-study findings and limits: Patients had higher frequencies than controls of about five TRBV segments, including TRBV5-6, TRBV5-1 and TRBV20-1.

These TCRs are of unknown antigen specificity. Prepared TCR beta cDNA libraries contained unique molecular identifiers. TCRdb re-called the PCR reads through MiXCR, storing one row per CDR3 protein. The table lists more than 450,000 distinct CDR3 sequences, around a third of them singletons, with 5% to 6% in the top ten. Input material: blood. These receptors were obtained from a girl aged 2-17 years with multiple sclerosis.

The chain has TRBV7-9 and TRBJ2-3; unclear D gene. Trimming took 4 bases from V and 0 from J, leaving 14 bases between them. The germline V gene encodes CDR1 SEHNR and CDR2 FQNEAQ (reference sequence). The CDR3 is made up of 16 amino acids. CDR3 protein: CASSSPVKDSTDTQYF. DNA for the CDR3: TGTGCCAGCAGCTCCCCGGTAAAGGATAGCACAGATACGCAGTATTTT.

This clonotype was counted only a few times. A read error may be the cause here, since a much bigger clone is one base away. The chain has TRBV5-5 and TRBJ2-5; D may match TRBD1 or TRBD2 (5 bases each). There are 13 residues in the CDR3. CDR1 SGHKS and CDR2 YYEKEE come from the germline V gene (reference sequence). In DNA form, the CDR3 reads TGTGTCAGCAGCTGGGACGGGAAGGAGACCCAGTACTTC. It is translated as CVSSWDGKETQYF.

A single count supports this clonotype. The rearrangement joins TRBV10-3 to TRBJ2-5, with TRBD2 matching 10 bases. V dropped 2 bases and J dropped 5; count of bases not matched to a gene: 5. CDR1 is ENHRY, CDR2 SYGVKD, per germline. The CDR3 contains 15 residues. CDR3 protein: CAISETSGMTETQYF. The CDR3 nucleotides read TGTGCCATCAGTGAGACTAGCGGGATGACCGAGACCCAGTACTTC.

The V and J genes are TRBV12-3 or TRBV12-4 and TRBJ1-1, with unresolved D. This CDR3 is 12 amino acids long. V was clipped by 5 bases and J by 2 bases, with 6 bases between them. The CDR3: CASSLTNTEAFF. DNA for the CDR3: TGTGCCAGCAGTCTAACTAACACTGAAGCTTTCTTT.

The J gene is TRBJ1-4, the V gene TRBV7-8, with D perhaps matching TRBD1 (5 bases). The V end lost 5 bases, the J end lost 3 bases, and 16 bases lay between the germline ends. CDR3 length: 16 residues. CDR1 is SGHVS and CDR2 is FQNEAQ in the germline V gene. CDR3 region: CASSQLGGEPNEKLFF. In DNA form, the CDR3 reads TGTGCCAGCAGCCAACTAGGAGGGGAACCTAATGAAAAACTGTTTTTT. The whole variable domain, remainder taken from reference TRBV7-8 and TRBJ1-4, is GAGVSQSPRYKVAKRGQDVALRCDPISGHVSLFWYQQALGQGPEFLTYFQNEAQLDKSGLPSDRFFAERPEGSVSTLKIQRTQQEDSAVYLCASSQLGGEPNEKLFFGSGTQLSVL.

This clonotype was detected only once. The chain links TRBV5-1 to TRBJ2-3; D might be TRBD1 (5 bases). V was pared by 4 bases and J by 6 bases, with 12 bases between. The CDR3 covers 13 residues. Germline values: CDR1 SGHRS, CDR2 YFSETQ. CDR3 bases: TGCGCCAGCAGCAAGGGGCTGGAGGATACGCAGTATTTT. Protein product: CASSKGLEDTQYF.

This clonotype was found a few times. This chain uses TRBV3-1 with TRBJ2-7, with no clear D. Trimming shortened V by 3 bases and J by 0 bases, and 6 bases separated the two germline ends. The CDR3 contains 13 residues. The germline V gene has CDR1 LGHDT and CDR2 YNNKEL (reference sequence). As DNA, the CDR3 is TGTGCCAGCAGCCATAGCCCCTCCTACGAGCAGTACTTC. The encoded protein is CASSHSPSYEQYF.

This clonotype was observed at least ten times. The CDR3 DNA reads TGTGCCAGCTCACCACCCAACACAGATACGCAGTATTTT. Residues: CASSPPNTDTQYF. This chain connects TRBV18 to TRBJ2-3; no definite D call. The germline gives CDR1 KGHSH, CDR2 LQKENI. The CDR3 runs to 13 residues. The V and J ends lost 0 bases and 2 bases respectively, with 3 bases between them.

This rearrangement joins TRBV20-1 to TRBJ2-3; 14 bases map to TRBD2. Germline V lookup: CDR1 DFQATT, CDR2 SNEGSKA (reference sequence). V was pared by 5 bases and J by 4 bases, with 5 bases of the junction left unmatched. This CDR3 has 15 amino acids. Here the CDR3 reads CSAHQTSGGADTQYF. The CDR3 DNA follows: TGCAGTGCTCACCAGACTAGCGGGGGGGCAGATACGCAGTATTTT.

As for this clonotype: The CDR3 does not close with the conserved phenylalanine or tryptophan, likely indicating a read error. The V call is TRBV5-5, the J call TRBJ2-7; a possible D gene is TRBD1 (5 bases). V lost 4 bases, J lost 3 bases, and 11 bases lay in between. The CDR3 extends over 13 amino acids. Germline assignment: CDR1 SGHKS and CDR2 YYEKEE (reference sequence). The CDR3 coding sequence is TGTGCCAGCAGCCCTACAGGAGACTACGAGCAGTACAGC. Protein sequence: CASSPTGDYEQYS.

V and J are TRBV5-5 and TRBJ2-3, with D perhaps matching TRBD1 (6 bases). The CDR3 contains 17 residues. Trimming removed 1 base from V and 5 bases from J, with 20 bases in between. Germline CDR1 is SGHKS and CDR2 is YYEKEE (reference sequence). For the CDR3, the DNA is TGTGCCAGCAGCTTGCGTGGACAGCTACTAGGAGGAGATACGCAGTATTTT. Protein sequence: CASSLRGQLLGGDTQYF.

This clonotype has more than one count but fewer than ten. The chain has TRBV29-1 and TRBJ2-1, with D maybe TRBD1 (6 bases). Trimming removed 2 bases from V and 4 bases from J, with 15 bases in between. The germline CDR1 and CDR2 sequences are SQVTM and ANQGSEA. The CDR3 covers 15 residues. The CDR3 spells CSVEMGAISYNEQFF. The CDR3, as DNA: TGCAGCGTTGAAATGGGGGCCATCTCTTACAATGAGCAGTTCTTC.

V usage is TRBV4-1 and J usage is TRBJ2-7; D remains ambiguous. CDR1 MGHRA and CDR2 YSYEKL come from the germline V gene. CDR3 length: 15 residues. V shed 0 bases and J shed 2 bases, with 11 bases lying between them. DNA for the CDR3: TGCGCCAGCAGCCAAGATCGCCAGTTACCCTACGAGCAGTACTTC. It is translated as CASSQDRQLPYEQYF.